Each of the 15 T cell receptor beta chains below was sequenced from the same sample in a study of T cell repertoires in ileal Crohn's disease. Sequencing was performed with immunoSEQ multiplex PCR; in TCRdb, only in-frame clones are kept and a portion is missing. Of 10,000 to 11,000 clones in the sample, around 87% are singletons; the top ten hold more than 8%. The time point here: inflamed ileum from the surgical specimen. The source material was ileal tissue. These receptors all come from an adult with Crohn's disease.

The chain is built from TRBV7-8 and TRBJ2-5, with D possibly matching TRBD2 (6 bases). The V gene's germline CDR1 is SGHVS and CDR2 FQNEAQ. V was cut by 6 bases and J by 9 bases, with 17 bases left in between. The CDR3 has 13 residues. In DNA, the CDR3 is TGTGCCAGCAGTGAGGAGCTCCCGGGAGCCCAGTACTTC. This translates into CASSEELPGAQYF. The full variable domain, rest sourced from reference TRBV7-8 and TRBJ2-5, is GAGVSQSPRYKVAKRGQDVALRCDPISGHVSLFWYQQALGQGPEFLTYFQNEAQLDKSGLPSDRFFAERPEGSVSTLKIQRTQQEDSAVYLCASSEELPGAQYFGPGTRLLVL.

This clone turned up a few times. This chain's CDR3 is CAWILPYGTPEAFF. The CDR3 DNA is TGTGCCTGGATACTGCCTTACGGAACACCAGAAGCTTTCTTT. The genes are TRBV30 and TRBJ1-1; no reliable D call. V lost 4 bases and J 8 bases, leaving 20 bases between the germline ends. This CDR3 region has 14 residues. Germline CDR1 is GTSNPN and CDR2 is SVGIG (reference sequence).

V and J are TRBV30 and TRBJ2-3; 9 bases line up with TRBD2. Germline V lookup: CDR1 GTSNPN, CDR2 SVGIG (reference sequence). V lost 1 base to trimming and J lost 6 bases; unmatched junction nucleotides: 8. The CDR3 sequence is 15 residues long. The CDR3 DNA reads TGTGCCTGGAGTGGGCTAGGGACTAGCAGGGATACGCAGTATTTT. Amino acid sequence: CAWSGLGTSRDTQYF.

There are a few counts of this clone. V gene TRBV5-1 combines with J gene TRBJ2-3; D is possibly TRBD2 (5 bases). Trimming shortened V by 3 bases and J by 11 bases, and 16 bases separated the two germline ends. The V gene's germline CDR1 is SGHRS and CDR2 YFSETQ. This CDR3 has 13 amino acids. CDR3 coding DNA: TGCGCCAGCAGCTCCCCGGAGGTCATAATGCAGTATTTT. This translates into CASSSPEVIMQYF.

This rearrangement joins TRBV4-2 to TRBJ2-3; unclear D gene. CDR1 is LGHNA, CDR2 YNFKEQ, per germline. The length of the CDR3 is 15 residues. V was shortened by 0 bases and J by 5 bases, with 12 bases between the two germline ends. CDR3 loop: CASSQDWVALDTQYF. The CDR3 DNA sequence: TGTGCCAGCAGCCAAGATTGGGTAGCTTTAGATACGCAGTATTTT.

The chain carries TRBV4-2 and TRBJ2-3; D is unclear. The CDR3 length is 14 residues. CDR1 is LGHNA, CDR2 YNFKEQ, per germline. Trimming shortened V by 3 bases and J by 6 bases, and 13 bases separated the two germline ends. The CDR3 spells CASSHPGSQDTQYF. Here the CDR3 DNA reads TGTGCCAGCAGCCACCCCGGGTCCCAGGATACGCAGTATTTT.

J is TRBJ2-3 and V is TRBV7-9, with 7 nucleotides matching TRBD2. V lost 7 bases to trimming and J lost 2 bases; unmatched junction nucleotides: 3. CDR1 is SEHNR, CDR2 FQNEAQ, per germline (reference sequence). CDR3 length: 13 residues. The CDR3 loop reads CASTLAATDTQYF. The DNA for the CDR3 is TGTGCCAGCACTCTAGCGGCCACAGATACGCAGTATTTT. Drawing the rest from reference TRBV7-9 and TRBJ2-3, the complete variable domain is DTGVSQNPRHKITKRGQNVTFRCDPISEHNRLYWYRQTLGQGPEFLTYFQNEAQLEKSRLLSDRFSAERPKGSFSTLEIQRTEQGDSAMYLCASTLAATDTQYFGPGTRLTVL.

J is TRBJ2-7 and V is TRBV30; TRBD1 might be the D (5 bases). Germline CDR1 reads GTSNPN; CDR2 reads SVGIG (reference sequence). The CDR3 runs 14 residues. Trimming stripped 4 bases from V and 2 bases from J, with 15 bases between. The CDR3 nucleotides read TGTGCCTGGAACAGCAGGGTGGTGGCCTACGAGCAGTACTTC. Protein sequence: CAWNSRVVAYEQYF.

CDR3: CASSQAIGMNTEAFF. DNA of the CDR3: TGTGCCAGCAGCCAAGCGATCGGTATGAACACTGAAGCTTTCTTT. The chain carries TRBV4-2 and TRBJ1-1, with D unresolved. The CDR3 is made up of 15 amino acids. V lost 1 base, J lost 0 bases, and 9 bases lay in between. Germline loops: CDR1 LGHNA, CDR2 YNFKEQ.

As concerns this clone: The sample has other DNA sequences that encode this CDR3 too. This chain uses TRBV30 with TRBJ2-6, with D maybe TRBD2 (7 bases). Between the trimmed V and J ends, which lost 6 bases and 0 bases, there was a span of 30 bases. The CDR3 sequence is 21 residues long. Germline V gives CDR1 GTSNPN, CDR2 SVGIG (reference sequence). CDR3 protein: CACRRGGAGVRRGSGANVLTF. CDR3 bases: TGTGCCTGCCGGCGCGGGGGCGCGGGGGTTCGCAGGGGCTCTGGGGCCAACGTCCTGACTTTC.

The chain carries TRBV5-8 and TRBJ1-5; 10 bases align to TRBD1. Germline V gene data show CDR1 as SGHTS and CDR2 as YDEGEE. Losses at the gene ends were 0 bases for V and 5 bases for J; bases not matched to a gene: 2. This CDR3 has 15 residues. The CDR3 reads CASSLVGTGDQPQHF. The CDR3 nucleotides are TGTGCCAGCAGCTTGGTCGGGACAGGGGATCAGCCCCAGCATTTT.

The chain is built from TRBV7-2 and TRBJ2-1; D remains ambiguous. The CDR3 runs to 14 residues. Germline loops: CDR1 SGHTA, CDR2 FQGNSA. Trimming removed 8 bases at V and 7 bases at J, with 18 bases between. CDR3 region: CASSSRVSGNEQFF. The CDR3 DNA follows: TGTGCCAGCTCCAGCCGGGTAAGTGGAAATGAGCAGTTCTTC.

The rearrangement joins TRBV6-5 to TRBJ1-1; D is unresolved. Trimming left V 2 bases short and J 8 bases short, with 6 bases between. Germline CDR1 and CDR2: MNHEY and SVGAGI. This CDR3 contains 11 residues. The CDR3 here is CASSYEREAFF. In nucleotides, the CDR3 is TGTGCCAGCAGTTACGAACGGGAAGCTTTCTTT.

The V call is TRBV11-2, the J call TRBJ1-1; D remains unclear. Trimming cost V 5 bases and J 7 bases, with 14 bases left between them. Germline CDR1 reads SGHAT; CDR2 reads FQNNGV. The CDR3 length is 13 residues. CDR3 bases: TGTGCCAGCAGCAGGACTCTGGATGATGAAGCTTTCTTT. It yields the protein CASSRTLDDEAFF.

The chain carries TRBV11-2 and TRBJ2-7, with a tentative D call TRBD1 (6 bases). CDR3 size: 13 residues. V lost 4 bases to trimming and J lost 5 bases, with 12 bases between them. From germline, CDR1 is SGHAT and CDR2 FQNNGV. CDR3 in amino acids: CASSSSQGNEQYF. CDR3 DNA: TGTGCCAGCAGCTCGTCACAGGGTAACGAGCAGTACTTC.